This is a list of T cell receptor beta chains from one sample in a study of control samples from healthy donors and cancer patients. Profiled with immunoSEQ multiplex PCR; TCRdb holds only in-frame clones, not every one. The sample includes 100,000 to 150,000 clones, roughly 92% of them seen just once. The sequenced material came from PBMCs. These receptors were obtained from a man older than 75 with head and neck cancer. The CDR3 runs from the conserved cysteine through the conserved F or W. D genes are given only for firm matches. Clone size appears in some rows only: once, few, many, or a class for an expanded clone.

clone size,D gene,CDR3 length,V gene,J gene,CDR3 DNA,CDR3 protein
NA,TRBD1,15,TRBV6-6,TRBJ2-2,TGTGCCAGCAGTTATCCGGGACAGGGGTCCGGGGAGCTGTTTTTT,CASSYPGQGSGELFF
NA,NA,16,TRBV6-4,TRBJ2-1,TGTGCCAGCAGTGACTCATGGAGGGATGTCTACAATGAGCAGTTCTTC,CASSDSWRDVYNEQFF
once,NA,15,TRBV7-6,TRBJ2-5,TGTGCCAGCAGCTTAGATCAGGGGCTCTGGGAGACCCAGTACTTC,CASSLDQGLWETQYF
NA,NA,15,TRBV11-2,TRBJ2-3,TGTGCCAGCAGCTTAGATCTCGGGAAACTGGGCACGCAGTATTTT,CASSLDLGKLGTQYF
NA,NA,14,TRBV27,TRBJ1-1,TGTGCCAGCAGTTTAGTAGGGGGTGACACTGAAGCTTTCTTT,CASSLVGGDTEAFF
NA,NA,16,TRBV7-2,TRBJ1-5,TGTGCCAGCAGCTTAGGAAAAGCGGGGGTGCATCAGCCCCAGCATTTT,CASSLGKAGVHQPQHF
NA,NA,12,TRBV6-5,TRBJ2-5,TGTGCCAGCAGCAGAGGGCTGGAGACCCAGTACTTC,CASSRGLETQYF
NA,NA,15,TRBV18,TRBJ2-7,TGTGCCAGCTCACCACCCGGCAGCGCACTGTACGAGCAGTACTTC,CASSPPGSALYEQYF
NA,NA,14,TRBV6-4,TRBJ1-1,TGTGCCAGCAGACCCCGGGAAACGGGCACTGAAGCTTTCTTT,CASRPRETGTEAFF
NA,TRBD2,18,TRBV4-1,TRBJ2-7,TGCGCCAGCAGCCAAGACCTGGGCGGGAGTGATAGGTCCTACGAGCAGTACTTC,CASSQDLGGSDRSYEQYF
once,TRBD2,16,TRBV27,TRBJ2-7,TGTGCCAGCAGTTTAATTTTACGGGAGGGCGTCTACGAGCAGTACTTC,CASSLILREGVYEQYF
few,NA,14,TRBV7-8,TRBJ1-1,TGTGCCAGCAGCTTAGGGCACATGAACACTGAAGCTTTCTTT,CASSLGHMNTEAFF
NA,TRBD1,14,TRBV30,TRBJ1-2,TGTGCCTGGAGTCGGACAGGGATATCGGGGGGCTACACCTTC,CAWSRTGISGGYTF
once,TRBD1,13,TRBV20-1,TRBJ1-4,TGCAGTGCTGGTGGGACAGGGAATGAAAAACTGTTTTTT,CSAGGTGNEKLFF
NA,NA,16,TRBV14,TRBJ2-3,TGTGCCAGCAGCCAAGATCTCCGGGTTAGCACAGATACGCAGTATTTT,CASSQDLRVSTDTQYF
NA,NA,10,TRBV20-1,TRBJ2-1,TGCAGTGCTAAAGACAATGAGCAGTTCTTC,CSAKDNEQFF